This TCR beta chain appears in the sequencing data of a study of T cell responses to AZD1222 COVID-19 vaccine. Study results and limitations: Once two AZD1222 doses were given, Spike-specific TCR breadth and depth went up.

Germline CDR1 is MNHEY and CDR2 is SVGEGT. V was cut by 2 bases and J by 0 bases, with 10 bases left in between. The CDR3 is made up of 15 amino acids. Remarks on this clone: What it binds is not known.

The protocol was immunoSEQ multiplex PCR, while the TCRdb copy is restricted to in-frame clones and leaves out a portion. The data hold about 170,000 clones, with roughly 92% observed a single time. The chain couples TRBV6-2 or TRBV6-3 to TRBJ1-1, with unresolved D. The receptor was derived from an adult in good health. Specimen: peripheral blood, collected on day 0 of AZD1222 vaccination. The CDR3 DNA follows: TGTGCCAGCAGTTACGACCATCCGTTGAACACTGAAGCTTTCTTT. Translated, it gives CASSYDHPLNTEAFF.